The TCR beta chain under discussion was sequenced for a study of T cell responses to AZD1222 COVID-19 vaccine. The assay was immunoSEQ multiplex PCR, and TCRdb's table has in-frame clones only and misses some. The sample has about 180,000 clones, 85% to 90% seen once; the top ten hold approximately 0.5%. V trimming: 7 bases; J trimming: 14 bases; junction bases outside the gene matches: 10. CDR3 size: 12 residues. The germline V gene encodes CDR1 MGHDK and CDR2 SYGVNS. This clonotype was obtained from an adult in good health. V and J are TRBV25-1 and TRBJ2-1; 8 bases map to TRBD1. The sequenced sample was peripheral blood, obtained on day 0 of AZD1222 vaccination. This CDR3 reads CASTEPGTGEFF. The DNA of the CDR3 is TGTGCCAGCACCGAGCCCGGGACAGGAGAGTTCTTC.